This entry is about one T cell receptor (beta chain). Its cognate antigen is unknown. The sample comes from a study of CD4 T cells in relation to SARS-CoV-2 and coronaviruses. Study-wide findings and caveats: Crossreactive clones expanded significantly less to SARS-CoV-2 than monoreactive clones.

The method was immunoSEQ multiplex PCR; TCRdb's version includes in-frame clones alone and lacks a portion of them. The profile shows approximately 36,000 clones, roughly four fifths of them singletons. This receptor was taken from an adult with COVID-19. The source material was naive CD4+ T cells from PBMCs, cultured in vitro. Subset reported: naive CD4+ T cells isolated by negative enrichment.

CDR3 protein: CASSLLTGVYEQYF. The CDR3 DNA reads TGTGCCAGCAGCTTACTTACAGGGGTTTACGAGCAGTACTTC. The chain couples TRBV7-3 to TRBJ2-7, with 7 bases that match TRBD1. V dropped 2 bases and J dropped 4; count of bases not matched to a gene: 5. This CDR3 is built from 14 residues. Looked up from germline, CDR1 is SGHTA and CDR2 is FQGTGA.